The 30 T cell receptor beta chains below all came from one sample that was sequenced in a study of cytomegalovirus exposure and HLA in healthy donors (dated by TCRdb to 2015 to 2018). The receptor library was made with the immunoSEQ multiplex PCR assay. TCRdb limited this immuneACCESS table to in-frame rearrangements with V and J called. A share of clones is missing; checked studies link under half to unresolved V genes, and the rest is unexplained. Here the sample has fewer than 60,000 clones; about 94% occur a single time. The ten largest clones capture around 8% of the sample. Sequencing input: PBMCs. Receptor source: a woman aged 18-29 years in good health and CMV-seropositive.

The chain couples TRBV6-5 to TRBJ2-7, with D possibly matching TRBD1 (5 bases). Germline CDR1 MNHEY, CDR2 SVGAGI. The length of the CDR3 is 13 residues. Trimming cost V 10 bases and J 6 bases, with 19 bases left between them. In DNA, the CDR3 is TGTGCCACCCACCAGGGCCGTATGGTCGAGCAGTACTTC. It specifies CATHQGRMVEQYF.

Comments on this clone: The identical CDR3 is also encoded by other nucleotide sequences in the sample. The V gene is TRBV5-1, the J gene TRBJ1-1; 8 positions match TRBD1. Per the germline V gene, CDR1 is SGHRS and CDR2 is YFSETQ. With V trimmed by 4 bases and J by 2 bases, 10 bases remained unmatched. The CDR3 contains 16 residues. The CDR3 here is CASSDTHRGDNTEAFF. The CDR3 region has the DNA TGCGCCAGCAGCGACACCCACAGGGGGGATAACACTGAAGCTTTCTTT.

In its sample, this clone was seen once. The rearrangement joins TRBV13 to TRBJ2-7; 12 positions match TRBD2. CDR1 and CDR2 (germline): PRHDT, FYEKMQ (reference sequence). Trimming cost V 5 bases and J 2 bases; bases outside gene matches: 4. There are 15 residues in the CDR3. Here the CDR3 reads CASSNLAGGPYEQYF. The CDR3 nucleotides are TGTGCCAGCAGCAATCTAGCGGGAGGGCCCTACGAGCAGTACTTC.

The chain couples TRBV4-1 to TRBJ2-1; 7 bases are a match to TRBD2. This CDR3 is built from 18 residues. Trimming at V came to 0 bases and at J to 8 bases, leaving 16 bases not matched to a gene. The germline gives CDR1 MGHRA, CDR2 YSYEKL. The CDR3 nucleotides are TGCGCCAGCAGCCAAGATCCGCTCGGGGGGAGCGTTAGCGATGAGCAGTTCTTC. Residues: CASSQDPLGGSVSDEQFF.

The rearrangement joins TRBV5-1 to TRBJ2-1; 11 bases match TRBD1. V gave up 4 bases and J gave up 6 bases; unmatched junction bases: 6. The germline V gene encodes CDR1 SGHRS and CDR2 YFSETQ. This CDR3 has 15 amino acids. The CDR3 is CASSLGQGVSNEQFF. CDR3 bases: TGCGCCAGCAGCCTGGGACAGGGGGTGTCCAATGAGCAGTTCTTC.

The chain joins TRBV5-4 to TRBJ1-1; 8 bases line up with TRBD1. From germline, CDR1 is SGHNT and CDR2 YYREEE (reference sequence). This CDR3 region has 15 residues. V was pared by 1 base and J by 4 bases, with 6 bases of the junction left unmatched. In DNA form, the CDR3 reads TGTGCCAGCAGCTTGACAGGGGGGCAAATCACTGAAGCTTTCTTT. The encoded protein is CASSLTGGQITEAFF.

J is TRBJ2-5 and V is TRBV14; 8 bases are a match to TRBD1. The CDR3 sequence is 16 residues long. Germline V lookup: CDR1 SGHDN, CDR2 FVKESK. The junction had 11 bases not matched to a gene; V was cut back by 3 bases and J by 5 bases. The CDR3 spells CASSQYLDRAAETQYF. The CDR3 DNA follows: TGTGCCAGCAGCCAGTACTTGGACAGGGCCGCCGAGACCCAGTACTTC.

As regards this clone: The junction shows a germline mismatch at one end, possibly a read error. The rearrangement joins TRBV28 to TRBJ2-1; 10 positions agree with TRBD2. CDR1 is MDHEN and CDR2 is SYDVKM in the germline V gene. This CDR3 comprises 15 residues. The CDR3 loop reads CASSSGTSDYNGQFF. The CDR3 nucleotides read TGTGCCAGCAGTTCCGGGACTAGCGACTACAATGGGCAGTTCTTC.

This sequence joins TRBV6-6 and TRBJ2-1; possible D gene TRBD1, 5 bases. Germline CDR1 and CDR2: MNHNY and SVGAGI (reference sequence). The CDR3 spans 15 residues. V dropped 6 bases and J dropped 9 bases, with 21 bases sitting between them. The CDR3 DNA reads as TGTGCCAGCAGCCTAGACAGAATGGATAGGAGTGAGCAGTTCTTC. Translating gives CASSLDRMDRSEQFF.

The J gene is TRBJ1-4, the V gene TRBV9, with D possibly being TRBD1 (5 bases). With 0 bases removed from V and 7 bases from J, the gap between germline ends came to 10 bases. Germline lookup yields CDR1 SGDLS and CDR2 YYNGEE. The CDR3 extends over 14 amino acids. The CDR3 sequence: CASSVAGQGEKLFF. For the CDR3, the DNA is TGTGCCAGCAGCGTAGCGGGTCAGGGTGAAAAACTGTTTTTT.

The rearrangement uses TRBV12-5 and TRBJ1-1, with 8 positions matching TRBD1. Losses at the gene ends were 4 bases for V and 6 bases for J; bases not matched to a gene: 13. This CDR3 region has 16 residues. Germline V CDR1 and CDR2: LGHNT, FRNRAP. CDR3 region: CASGSILGQGGAEAFF. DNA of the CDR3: TGTGCTAGTGGTTCCATACTCGGACAGGGAGGCGCTGAAGCTTTCTTT.

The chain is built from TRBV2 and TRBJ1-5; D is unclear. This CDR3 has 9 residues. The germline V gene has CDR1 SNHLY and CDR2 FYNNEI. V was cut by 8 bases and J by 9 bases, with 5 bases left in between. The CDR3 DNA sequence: TGTGCCAGCGTTCTGCCCCAGCATTTT. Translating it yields CASVLPQHF. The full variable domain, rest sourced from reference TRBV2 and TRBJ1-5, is EPEVTQTPSHQVTQMGQEVILRCVPISNHLYFYWYRQILGQKVEFLVSFYNNEISEKSEIFDDQFSVERPDGSNFTLKIRSTKLEDSAMYFCASVLPQHFGDGTRLSIL.

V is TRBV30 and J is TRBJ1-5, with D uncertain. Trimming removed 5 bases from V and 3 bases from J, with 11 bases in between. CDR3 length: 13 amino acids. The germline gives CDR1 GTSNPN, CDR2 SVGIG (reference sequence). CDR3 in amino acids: CAWSGGFNQPQHF. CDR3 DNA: TGTGCCTGGTCGGGCGGGTTCAATCAGCCCCAGCATTTT.

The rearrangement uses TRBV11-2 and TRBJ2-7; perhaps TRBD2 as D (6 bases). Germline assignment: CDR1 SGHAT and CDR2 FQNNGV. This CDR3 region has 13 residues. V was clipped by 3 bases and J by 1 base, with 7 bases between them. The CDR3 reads CASSFRGSYEQYF. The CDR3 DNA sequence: TGTGCCAGCAGCTTTCGGGGGTCCTACGAGCAGTACTTC.

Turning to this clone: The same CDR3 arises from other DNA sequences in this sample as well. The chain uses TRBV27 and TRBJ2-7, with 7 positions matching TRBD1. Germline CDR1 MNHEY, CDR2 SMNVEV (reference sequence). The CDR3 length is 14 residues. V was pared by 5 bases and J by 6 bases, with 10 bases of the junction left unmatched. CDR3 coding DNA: TGTGCCAGCAGTGGAGCGACAGGGTCCGTCGAGCAGTACTTC. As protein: CASSGATGSVEQYF.

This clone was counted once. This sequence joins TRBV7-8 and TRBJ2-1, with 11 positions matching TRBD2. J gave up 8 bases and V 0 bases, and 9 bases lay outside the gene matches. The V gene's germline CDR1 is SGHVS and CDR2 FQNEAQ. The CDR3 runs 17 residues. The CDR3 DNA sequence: TGTGCCAGCAGCTTAGCGATACTAGCGGGAGAGACGGATGAGCAGTTCTTC. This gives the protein CASSLAILAGETDEQFF.

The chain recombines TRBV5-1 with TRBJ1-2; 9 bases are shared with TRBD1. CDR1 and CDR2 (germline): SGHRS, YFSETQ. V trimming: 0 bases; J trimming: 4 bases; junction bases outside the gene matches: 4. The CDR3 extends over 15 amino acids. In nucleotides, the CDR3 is TGCGCCAGCAGCTTGGAAACAGGGGGCCTCTATGGCTACACCTTC. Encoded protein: CASSLETGGLYGYTF.

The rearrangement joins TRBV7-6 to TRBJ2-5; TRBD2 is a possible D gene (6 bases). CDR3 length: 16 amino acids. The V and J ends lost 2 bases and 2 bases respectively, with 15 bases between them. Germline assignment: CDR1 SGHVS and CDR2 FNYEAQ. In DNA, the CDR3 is TGTGCCAGCAGCTTAAACCGCGGGGCTAATCAAGAGACCCAGTACTTC. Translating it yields CASSLNRGANQETQYF.

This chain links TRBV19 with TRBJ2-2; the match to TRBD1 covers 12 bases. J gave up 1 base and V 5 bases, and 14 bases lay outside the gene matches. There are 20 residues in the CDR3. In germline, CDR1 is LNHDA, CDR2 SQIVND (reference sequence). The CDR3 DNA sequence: TGTGCCAGTAGTGACTTCGTATGGGACAGGGGGCGACTGAACACCGGGGAGCTGTTTTTT. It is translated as CASSDFVWDRGRLNTGELFF.

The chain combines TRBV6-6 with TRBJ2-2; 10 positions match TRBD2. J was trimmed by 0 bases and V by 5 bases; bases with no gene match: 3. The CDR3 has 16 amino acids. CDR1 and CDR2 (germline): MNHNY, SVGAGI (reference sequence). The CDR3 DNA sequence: TGTGCCAGCAGTCTAACTAGCGGGGCGAACACCGGGGAGCTGTTTTTT. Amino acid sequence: CASSLTSGANTGELFF.

The CDR3 coding sequence is TGTGCCAGCAGCCTCTCCCAGGGGGCCAATCAGCCCCAGCATTTT. It yields the protein CASSLSQGANQPQHF. The V call is TRBV14, the J call TRBJ1-5; 8 bases line up with TRBD1. The CDR3 is made up of 15 amino acids. Germline CDR1 and CDR2: SGHDN and FVKESK. With V trimmed by 4 bases and J by 3 bases, 5 bases remained unmatched.

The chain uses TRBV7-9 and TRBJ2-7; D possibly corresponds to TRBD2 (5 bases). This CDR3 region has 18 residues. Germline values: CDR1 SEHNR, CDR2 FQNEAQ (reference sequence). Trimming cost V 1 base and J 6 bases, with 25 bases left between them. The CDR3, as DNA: TGTGCCAGCAGCTTAGTCGGTAAGGGCATAGCCCGGGGTTTCGAGCAGTACTTC. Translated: CASSLVGKGIARGFEQYF.

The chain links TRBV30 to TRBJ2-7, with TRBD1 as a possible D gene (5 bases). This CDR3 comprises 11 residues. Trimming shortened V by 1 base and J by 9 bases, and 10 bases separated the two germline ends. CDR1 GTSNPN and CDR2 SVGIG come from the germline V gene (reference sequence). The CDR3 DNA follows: TGTGCCTGGAGTGGGGGCGCCGGGCAGTACTTC. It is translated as CAWSGGAGQYF. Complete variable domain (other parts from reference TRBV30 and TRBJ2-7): SQTIHQWPATLVQPVGSPLSLECTVEGTSNPNLYWYRQAAGRGLQLLFYSVGIGQISSEVPQNLSASRPQDRQFILSSKKLLLSDSGFYLCAWSGGAGQYFGPGTRLTVT.

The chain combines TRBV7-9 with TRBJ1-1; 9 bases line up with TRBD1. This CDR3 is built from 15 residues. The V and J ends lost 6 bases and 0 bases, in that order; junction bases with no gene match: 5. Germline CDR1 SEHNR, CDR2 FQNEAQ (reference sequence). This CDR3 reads CASSYGQGLNTEAFF. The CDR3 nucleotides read TGTGCCAGCAGTTACGGACAGGGGTTGAACACTGAAGCTTTCTTT.

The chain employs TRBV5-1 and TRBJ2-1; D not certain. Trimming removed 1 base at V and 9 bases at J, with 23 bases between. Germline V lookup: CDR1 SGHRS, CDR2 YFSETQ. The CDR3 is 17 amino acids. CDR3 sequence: CASSLLPPRFLDTEQFF. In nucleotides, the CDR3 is TGCGCCAGCAGCTTGTTGCCCCCACGTTTCCTCGACACTGAGCAGTTCTTC.

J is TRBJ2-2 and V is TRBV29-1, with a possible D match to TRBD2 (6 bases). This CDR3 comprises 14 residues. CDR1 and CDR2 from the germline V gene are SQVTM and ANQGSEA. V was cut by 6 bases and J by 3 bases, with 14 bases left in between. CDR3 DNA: TGCAGCGTGTCAGCGGGCTCGTACACCGGGGAGCTGTTTTTT. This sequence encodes CSVSAGSYTGELFF.

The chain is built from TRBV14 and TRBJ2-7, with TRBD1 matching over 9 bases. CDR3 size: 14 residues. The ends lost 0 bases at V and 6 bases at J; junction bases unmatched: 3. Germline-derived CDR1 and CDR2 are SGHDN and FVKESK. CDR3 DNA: TGTGCCAGCAGCCAAGAGGACAGGGGCTCCGAGCAGTACTTC. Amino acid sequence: CASSQEDRGSEQYF.

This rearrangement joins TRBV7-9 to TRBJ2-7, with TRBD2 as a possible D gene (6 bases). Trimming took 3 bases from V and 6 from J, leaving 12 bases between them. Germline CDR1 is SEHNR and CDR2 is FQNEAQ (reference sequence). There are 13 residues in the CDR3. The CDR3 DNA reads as TGTGCCAGCAGCTTGGTCGGAGGGGCCGAGCAGTACTTC. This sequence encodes CASSLVGGAEQYF. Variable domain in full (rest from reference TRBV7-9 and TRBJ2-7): DTGVSQNPRHKITKRGQNVTFRCDPISEHNRLYWYRQTLGQGPEFLTYFQNEAQLEKSRLLSDRFSAERPKGSFSTLEIQRTEQGDSAMYLCASSLVGGAEQYFGPGTRLTVT.

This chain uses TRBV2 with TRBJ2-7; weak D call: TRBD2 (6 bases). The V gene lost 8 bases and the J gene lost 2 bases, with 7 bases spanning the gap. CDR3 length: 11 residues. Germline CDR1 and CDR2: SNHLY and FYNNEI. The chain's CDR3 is CASRTTYEQYF. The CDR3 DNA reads TGTGCCAGCCGGACTACCTACGAGCAGTACTTC.

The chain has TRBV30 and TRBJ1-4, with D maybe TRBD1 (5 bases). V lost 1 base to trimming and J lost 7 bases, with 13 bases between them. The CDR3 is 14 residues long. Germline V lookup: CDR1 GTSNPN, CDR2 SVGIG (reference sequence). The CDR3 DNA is TGTGCCTGGAGTGCCAACGGGGGAGGTGAAAAACTGTTTTTT. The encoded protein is CAWSANGGGEKLFF. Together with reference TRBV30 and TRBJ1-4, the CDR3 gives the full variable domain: SQTIHQWPATLVQPVGSPLSLECTVEGTSNPNLYWYRQAAGRGLQLLFYSVGIGQISSEVPQNLSASRPQDRQFILSSKKLLLSDSGFYLCAWSANGGGEKLFFGSGTQLSVL.